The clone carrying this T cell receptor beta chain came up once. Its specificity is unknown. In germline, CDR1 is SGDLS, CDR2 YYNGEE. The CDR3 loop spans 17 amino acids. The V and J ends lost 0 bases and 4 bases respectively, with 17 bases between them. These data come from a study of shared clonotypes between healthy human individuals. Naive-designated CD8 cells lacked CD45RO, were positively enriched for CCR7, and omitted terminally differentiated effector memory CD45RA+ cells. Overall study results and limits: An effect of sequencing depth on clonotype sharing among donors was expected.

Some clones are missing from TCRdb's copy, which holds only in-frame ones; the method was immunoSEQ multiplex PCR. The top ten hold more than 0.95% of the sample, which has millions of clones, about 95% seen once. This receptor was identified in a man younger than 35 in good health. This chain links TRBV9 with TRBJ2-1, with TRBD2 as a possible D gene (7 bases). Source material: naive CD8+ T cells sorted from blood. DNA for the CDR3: TGTGCCAGCAGCGTAGTGGGGGCGGGAGCAGGTTACAATGAGCAGTTCTTC. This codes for CASSVVGAGAGYNEQFF. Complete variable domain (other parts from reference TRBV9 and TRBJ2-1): DSGVTQTPKHLITATGQRVTLRCSPRSGDLSVYWYQQSLDQGLQFLIQYYNGEERAKGNILERFSAQQFPDLHSELNLSSLELGDSALYFCASSVVGAGAGYNEQFFGPGTRLTVL.